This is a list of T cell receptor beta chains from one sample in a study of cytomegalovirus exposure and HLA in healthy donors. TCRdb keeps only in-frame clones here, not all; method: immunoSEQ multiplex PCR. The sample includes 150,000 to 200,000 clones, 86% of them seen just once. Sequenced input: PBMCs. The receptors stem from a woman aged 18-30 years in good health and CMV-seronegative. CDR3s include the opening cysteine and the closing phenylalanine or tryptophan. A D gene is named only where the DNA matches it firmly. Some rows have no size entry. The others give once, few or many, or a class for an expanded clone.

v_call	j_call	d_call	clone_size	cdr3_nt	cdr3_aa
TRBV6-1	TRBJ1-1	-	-	TGTGCCAGCAATCCCTCCACTGAAGCTTTCTTT	CASNPSTEAFF
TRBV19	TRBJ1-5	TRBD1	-	TGTGCCAGTAGTATATGGACCCAGGGGGCTCGGGAGCAGCCCCAGCATTTT	CASSIWTQGAREQPQHF
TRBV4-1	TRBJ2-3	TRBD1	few	TGCGCCAGCAGCCTTGTATCCCAGGGGGAAGATACGCAGTATTTT	CASSLVSQGEDTQYF
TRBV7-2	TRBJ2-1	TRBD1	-	TGTGCCAGCAGCTCGGGACAGGATCGCTTCTTC	CASSSGQDRFF
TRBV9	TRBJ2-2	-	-	TGTGCCAGCCAGTATAACACCGGGGAGCTGTTTTTT	CASQYNTGELFF
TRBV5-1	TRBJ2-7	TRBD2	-	TGCGCCAGCAGCTTGGGACTAGCGGGAGCGTACGAGCAGTACTTC	CASSLGLAGAYEQYF
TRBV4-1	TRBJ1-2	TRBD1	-	TGCGCCAGCAGCCCCGGACAGGGTCAAGGAGGAGGCTACACCTTC	CASSPGQGQGGGYTF
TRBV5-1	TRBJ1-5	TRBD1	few	TGCGCCAGCAGCACCGATGGACAGGGCAATCAGCCCCAGCATTTT	CASSTDGQGNQPQHF
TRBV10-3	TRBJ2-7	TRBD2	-	TGTGCCACCGCCGGGACCGGGACTAGCGGGAGGACCGGCGACGAGCAGTACTTC	CATAGTGTSGRTGDEQYF
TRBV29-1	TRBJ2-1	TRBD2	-	TGCAGCGTTTGTCGAGCGGGGGACCACAATGAGCAGTTCTTC	CSVCRAGDHNEQFF
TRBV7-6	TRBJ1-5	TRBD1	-	TGTGCCAGCAGCTTAGGACAGGGGGCCCAGCATTTT	CASSLGQGAQHF
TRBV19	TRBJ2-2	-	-	TGTGCCAGTAGTATCCAGGGGACGGGGGAGCTGTTTTTT	CASSIQGTGELFF
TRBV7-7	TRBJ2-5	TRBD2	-	TGTGCTAGCAGCTCGCATACTAGCGGGAGACTGGAGACCCAGTACTTC	CASSSHTSGRLETQYF
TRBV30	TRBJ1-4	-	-	TGTGCCTGGAGGAAGCGATTGGACAGATCAACTAATGAAAAACTGTTTTTT	CAWRKRLDRSTNEKLFF
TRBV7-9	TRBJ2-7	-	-	TGTGCCAGCAGCCCGAGGGCAGAAACCTACGAGCAGTACTTC	CASSPRAETYEQYF
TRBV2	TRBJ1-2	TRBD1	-	TGTGCCAGCAAAGGACAGGGAGATAACTATGGCTACACCTTC	CASKGQGDNYGYTF
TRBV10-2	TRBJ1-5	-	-	TGCGCCAGCAGTGAGTCGAGGCAGCCCGGCAGTCATCAGCCCCAGCATTTT	CASSESRQPGSHQPQHF
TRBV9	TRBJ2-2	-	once	TGTGCCAGCAGCCAAACTACAGGGTCCCTCGGGGAGCTGTTTTTT	CASSQTTGSLGELFF
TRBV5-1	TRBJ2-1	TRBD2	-	TGCGCCAGCAGCTTGGGATCTAGCGGGTGGAATGAGCAGTTCTTC	CASSLGSSGWNEQFF
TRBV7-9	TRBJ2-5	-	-	TGTGCCAGCAGCTTAATAGGGCAGGGCCAAGAGACCCAGTACTTC	CASSLIGQGQETQYF
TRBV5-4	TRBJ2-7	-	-	TGTGCCAGCAGCTGGGGCCCTACCACCGAGCAGTACTTC	CASSWGPTTEQYF
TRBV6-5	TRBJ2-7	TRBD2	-	TGTGCCAGCAGCTTGACTAGCGGGAGGGATTACGAGCAGTACTTC	CASSLTSGRDYEQYF